The next 14 T cell receptor beta chains were all read from a single sample in a study of blood T cell repertoires in COVID-19. Libraries were prepared by immunoSEQ multiplex PCR; TCRdb keeps only in-frame clonotypes and omits some of them. This table has 200,000 to 300,000 clones, approximately 83% appearing once. Sequencing was done on a sample of PBMCs or T cells enriched from blood (not recorded which). The receptor source for this set is a woman aged 40 to 55 with acute COVID-19.

The V gene is TRBV5-1, the J gene TRBJ2-1, with TRBD2 identical over 11 bases. Germline V lookup: CDR1 SGHRS, CDR2 YFSETQ. The CDR3 length is 17 residues. Germline trimming cut 0 bases from V and 6 bases from J; bases unmatched to any gene: 8. The CDR3 reads CASSLGPTSGNLNEQFF. CDR3 in DNA: TGCGCCAGCAGCTTGGGCCCGACTAGCGGGAATCTCAATGAGCAGTTCTTC.

The V and J genes are TRBV29-1 and TRBJ2-1; a possible D gene is TRBD2 (6 bases). The CDR3 is 14 residues long. V lost 1 base and J lost 5, with 12 bases in between. Germline V gene sequence: CDR1 SQVTM, CDR2 ANQGSEA. DNA for the CDR3: TGCAGCGTTGAAGTTGTTAGGACTAACAATGAGCAGTTCTTC. Translation gives CSVEVVRTNNEQFF.

The chain carries TRBV2 and TRBJ2-7; 7 bases fit TRBD2. The CDR3 runs 14 residues. Unmatched junction bases numbered 4, after V lost 3 bases and J lost 2 bases. Looked up from germline, CDR1 is SNHLY and CDR2 is FYNNEI. CDR3 bases: TGTGCCAGCAGTGACGGGGGGAGGACCTACGAGCAGTACTTC. Translation gives CASSDGGRTYEQYF.

The CDR3 here is CASSHGAGGGVDTQYF. CDR3 in DNA: TGTGCCAGCAGCCATGGGGCGGGAGGCGGGGTAGATACGCAGTATTTT. The chain recombines TRBV4-2 with TRBJ2-3, with 8 bases lining up with TRBD2. V shed 3 bases, J shed 5 bases, and the junction held 10 bases outside the gene matches. Germline V gives CDR1 LGHNA, CDR2 YNFKEQ. This CDR3 has 16 residues.

The rearrangement joins TRBV4-1 to TRBJ2-1, with 7 bases matching TRBD2. Looked up from germline, CDR1 is MGHRA and CDR2 is YSYEKL. The CDR3 totals 15 residues. Losses at the gene ends were 2 bases for V and 11 bases for J; bases not matched to a gene: 12. The CDR3 loop is CASSQSWVGGVQQFF. The CDR3 DNA reads as TGCGCCAGCAGCCAATCATGGGTGGGAGGGGTTCAGCAGTTCTTC.

In this sample, this clone turned up a few times. The V gene is TRBV5-1, the J gene TRBJ1-4; 8 bases map to TRBD1. This CDR3 region has 14 residues. Germline lookup yields CDR1 SGHRS and CDR2 YFSETQ. Unmatched junction bases numbered 1, after V lost 4 bases and J lost 2 bases. The chain's CDR3 is CASSRTGTNEKLFF. CDR3 DNA sequence: TGCGCCAGCAGCAGGACAGGGACTAATGAAAAACTGTTTTTT.

The rearrangement uses TRBV4-2 and TRBJ2-7; 13 nucleotides agree with TRBD2. The CDR3 is 17 residues long. CDR1 is LGHNA and CDR2 is YNFKEQ in the germline V gene. The V segment lost 4 bases and the J segment 4 bases; nucleotides outside the gene matches: 10. The CDR3 sequence: CASSRAGTSGKSYEQYF. The CDR3 region has the DNA TGTGCCAGCAGCCGAGCCGGGACTAGCGGGAAATCTTACGAGCAGTACTTC.

The gene calls are TRBV7-8 and TRBJ2-2, with a weak D call TRBD1 (5 bases). The V end lost 5 bases, the J end lost 0 bases, and 16 bases lay between the germline ends. Germline V CDR1 and CDR2: SGHVS, FQNEAQ. The CDR3 sequence is 17 residues long. CDR3 sequence (DNA): TGTGCCAGCAGCCCCCATAATCAGGGCACGAACACCGGGGAGCTGTTTTTT. It is translated as CASSPHNQGTNTGELFF. The complete variable domain, with remaining parts taken from reference TRBV7-8 and TRBJ2-2, reads GAGVSQSPRYKVAKRGQDVALRCDPISGHVSLFWYQQALGQGPEFLTYFQNEAQLDKSGLPSDRFFAERPEGSVSTLKIQRTQQEDSAVYLCASSPHNQGTNTGELFFGEGSRLTVL.

V and J are TRBV7-9 and TRBJ1-1, with a possible D match to TRBD1 (6 bases). Trimming stripped 5 bases from V and 1 base from J, with 11 bases between. Germline loops: CDR1 SEHNR, CDR2 FQNEAQ (reference sequence). This CDR3 has 14 amino acids. DNA of the CDR3: TGTGCCAGCAGCATGGACAGCGAGAACACTGAAGCTTTCTTT. Encoded protein: CASSMDSENTEAFF.

The V gene is TRBV11-2, the J gene TRBJ1-6; 7 bases map to TRBD1. V dropped 3 bases and J dropped 4; count of bases not matched to a gene: 0. The CDR3 is made up of 14 amino acids. Looked up from germline, CDR1 is SGHAT and CDR2 is FQNNGV. CDR3 residues: CASSLGQYNSPLHF. The CDR3 bases are TGTGCCAGCAGCTTGGGACAGTATAATTCACCCCTCCACTTT. The variable domain in full, completed from reference TRBV11-2 and TRBJ1-6, reads EAGVAQSPRYKIIEKRQSVAFWCNPISGHATLYWYQQILGQGPKLLIQFQNNGVVDDSQLPKDRFSAERLKGVDSTLKIQPAKLEDSAVYLCASSLGQYNSPLHFGNGTRLTVT.

This chain uses TRBV19 with TRBJ2-7; 7 nucleotides align to TRBD2. The CDR3 runs to 14 residues. The germline gives CDR1 LNHDA, CDR2 SQIVND (reference sequence). The V segment lost 7 bases and the J segment 2 bases; nucleotides outside the gene matches: 8. The CDR3 loop reads CASMKSGNPYEQYF. CDR3 sequence (DNA): TGTGCCAGTATGAAGAGCGGGAACCCCTACGAGCAGTACTTC.

V and J are TRBV19 and TRBJ2-3; tentative D call: TRBD2 (5 bases). The CDR3 is 13 amino acids. From germline, CDR1 is LNHDA and CDR2 SQIVND (reference sequence). Trimming pared 3 bases from V and 5 bases from J, leaving 9 bases between. This CDR3 reads CASSIWTRDTQYF. The CDR3 DNA reads as TGTGCCAGTAGTATCTGGACTCGAGATACGCAGTATTTT.

The CDR3 is CASSELAGDSNNEQFF. The CDR3 bases are TGTGCCAGCAGTGAGTTAGCGGGAGATTCGAACAATGAGCAGTTCTTC. The rearrangement joins TRBV6-4 to TRBJ2-1, with TRBD2 matching 9 bases. V dropped 3 bases and J dropped 5; count of bases not matched to a gene: 8. CDR1 is MRHNA, CDR2 SNTAGT, per germline. The CDR3 spans 16 residues.

The chain couples TRBV7-8 to TRBJ2-7; 12 bases fit TRBD2. The length of the CDR3 is 16 residues. Looked up from germline, CDR1 is SGHVS and CDR2 is FQNEAQ. The J segment lost 2 bases and the V segment lost 4 bases, leaving 6 bases of the junction unmatched. CDR3 DNA: TGTGCCAGCAGCTCAGTACTAGCGGGAGGCCCCTACGAGCAGTACTTC. Residues: CASSSVLAGGPYEQYF.